This T cell receptor beta chain was observed in a study of beta chain features in type 1 diabetes. CDR1 and CDR2 (germline): SNHLY, FYNNEI. V shed 3 bases and J shed 4 bases, with 4 bases lying between them. The CDR3 contains 12 residues. The isolated RNA, all of it, was reverse transcribed, so expressed TCRB transcripts were what got sequenced. TCRdb keeps only in-frame clones here, not all; method: immunoSEQ multiplex PCR. The sample lists about 360,000 clones; around 12% were seen once. Sequencing was done on a sample of naive CD4+ T cells from blood. The TCR originated in a man aged 18 to 30 in good health. This sequence joins TRBV2 and TRBJ1-5; D uncertain. The chain's CDR3 is CASSDGNQPQHF. The CDR3 coding sequence is TGTGCCAGCAGTGACGGGAATCAGCCCCAGCATTTT.